The following is a TCR beta chain sequence with its context. Its antigen is unknown. The CDR3 end lies 3 residues beyond the end of the read and is filled in from the germline J gene. Sequencing was performed with immunoSEQ multiplex PCR; in TCRdb, only in-frame clones are kept and a portion is missing. Recorded here are 40,000 to 60,000 clones, none singletons. Germline CDR1 reads KGHSH; CDR2 reads LQKENI. CDR3 length: 15 residues. The junction had 7 bases not matched to a gene; V was cut back by 6 bases and J by 0 bases. The sample comes from a study of T cell clonality in common variable immunodeficiency. Findings of the study overall: CVID subjects showed higher TCRbeta clonality than healthy controls. Fewer deletions and N-nucleotide insertions were reportedly seen in common variable immunodeficiency TCR beta sequences.

The gene calls are TRBV18 and TRBJ2-7; 8 bases are a match to TRBD2. This clonotype originated in a person aged 18 to 75 in good health. Material: peripheral blood mononuclear cells. The CDR3 bases that were read are TGTGCCAGCTCTGAGACTAGCGAAAGCTCCTACGAG. This gives the protein CASSETSESSYE. The complete CDR3 sequence is CASSETSESSYEQYF.